The 11 T cell receptor beta chains given below trace back to one sample, sequenced in a study of radiation and T cells in renal cell carcinoma. Treatment indicated: 15 Gy SBRT to primary tumor, nephrectomy 4 weeks later. Profiled with immunoSEQ multiplex PCR; TCRdb holds only in-frame clones, not every one. The sample has 15,000 to 20,000 clones, less than 65% seen once. Sequencing was performed on tumor tissue, taken from a patient whose treatment included radiotherapy and nephrectomy. The receptor set was obtained from a man aged 50 to 60 with renal cell carcinoma.

The chain couples TRBV7-9 to TRBJ2-7; D uncertain. CDR1 and CDR2 from the germline V gene are SEHNR and FQNEAQ (reference sequence). The CDR3 extends over 13 amino acids. Trimming took off 0 bases at V and 7 bases at J, with 10 bases between the two ends. The CDR3 here is CASSLASVGEQYF. The CDR3 DNA follows: TGTGCCAGCAGCTTAGCGTCGGTTGGAGAGCAGTACTTC.

The chain has TRBV10-3 and TRBJ1-3, with 10 nucleotides matching TRBD1. The CDR3 runs to 15 residues. V shed 6 bases, J shed 2 bases, and the junction held 4 bases outside the gene matches. CDR1 is ENHRY, CDR2 SYGVKD, per germline. The DNA for the CDR3 is TGTGCCATCAGAAAGACAGGGGGCACTGGAAACACCATATATTTT. Translating gives CAIRKTGGTGNTIYF.

The chain links TRBV5-5 to TRBJ2-7; 9 bases are shared with TRBD1. The J segment lost 4 bases and the V segment lost 0 bases, leaving 8 bases of the junction unmatched. This CDR3 spans 16 amino acids. The germline V gene has CDR1 SGHKS and CDR2 YYEKEE (reference sequence). In nucleotides, the CDR3 is TGTGCCAGCAGCTTGGATGGGACAGGGTTCCTGTACGAGCAGTACTTC. Translating gives CASSLDGTGFLYEQYF. Variable domain in full (rest from reference TRBV5-5 and TRBJ2-7): DAGVTQSPTHLIKTRGQQVTLRCSPISGHKSVSWYQQVLGQGPQFIFQYYEKEERGRGNFPDRFSARQFPNYSSELNVNALLLGDSALYLCASSLDGTGFLYEQYFGPGTRLTVT.

The CDR3 reads CATSPRTGVYEQYF. CDR3 nucleotide sequence: TGTGCCACCAGCCCCCGGACAGGGGTGTACGAGCAGTACTTC. This chain links TRBV15 with TRBJ2-7, with 9 positions matching TRBD1. From germline, CDR1 is LNHNV and CDR2 YYDKDF (reference sequence). V was clipped by 5 bases and J by 4 bases; unmatched bases: 6. This CDR3 is 14 amino acids long.

The sample holds a few counts of this clone. V usage is TRBV5-1 and J usage is TRBJ2-5; perhaps TRBD1 as D (5 bases). The CDR3 is 15 amino acids. Per the germline V gene, CDR1 is SGHRS and CDR2 is YFSETQ. Trimming cost V 4 bases and J 4 bases, with 17 bases left between them. CDR3: CASSPAGHQGETQYF. CDR3 coding DNA: TGCGCCAGCAGCCCGGCCGGACACCAGGGAGAGACCCAGTACTTC. The full variable domain, completed using reference TRBV5-1 and TRBJ2-5, is KAGVTQTPRYLIKTRGQQVTLSCSPISGHRSVSWYQQTPGQGLQFLFEYFSETQRNKGNFPGRFSGRQFSNSRSEMNVSTLELGDSALYLCASSPAGHQGETQYFGPGTRLLVL.

The chain uses TRBV5-1 and TRBJ2-2, with a possible D match to TRBD2 (5 bases). There are 15 residues in the CDR3. With 3 bases removed from V and 0 bases from J, the gap between germline ends came to 9 bases. Germline CDR1 and CDR2: SGHRS and YFSETQ. The CDR3 DNA reads TGCGCCAGCAGCTCGGCGACTACGAACACCGGGGAGCTGTTTTTT. It is translated as CASSSATTNTGELFF.

The chain carries TRBV29-1 and TRBJ2-1; D gene uncertain. The CDR3 spans 14 residues. Germline values: CDR1 SQVTM, CDR2 ANQGSEA. V gave up 3 bases and J gave up 0 bases, with 9 bases separating them. The CDR3 here is CSVDRSYSYNEQFF. CDR3 coding DNA: TGCAGCGTTGATCGCTCGTACTCCTACAATGAGCAGTTCTTC.

This clone is termed medium-sized. As DNA, the CDR3 is TGTGCCAGCAGTTCCGATTACTTCTCTGGAAACACCATATATTTT. Translating it yields CASSSDYFSGNTIYF. The rearrangement joins TRBV7-2 to TRBJ1-3; no reliable D call. Between the trimmed V and J ends, which lost 6 bases and 0 bases, there was a span of 12 bases. Germline V gene data show CDR1 as SGHTA and CDR2 as FQGNSA. The CDR3 runs 15 residues.

This rearrangement joins TRBV5-1 to TRBJ2-1, with a possible D match to TRBD2 (6 bases). The CDR3 loop spans 14 amino acids. V was cut by 3 bases and J by 4 bases, with 11 bases left in between. Germline V gene lookup returns CDR1 SGHRS and CDR2 YFSETQ. In DNA, the CDR3 is TGCGCCAGCAGCTCCGGGGACTTTTACAATGAGCAGTTCTTC. Protein: CASSSGDFYNEQFF. The entire variable domain, with the rest obtained from reference TRBV5-1 and TRBJ2-1, is as follows: KAGVTQTPRYLIKTRGQQVTLSCSPISGHRSVSWYQQTPGQGLQFLFEYFSETQRNKGNFPGRFSGRQFSNSRSEMNVSTLELGDSALYLCASSSGDFYNEQFFGPGTRLTVL.

The CDR3 protein is CASSFSGRPDTQYF. The CDR3 DNA reads TGTGCCAGCAGTTTTAGCGGGAGGCCAGATACGCAGTATTTT. The rearrangement links TRBV27 to TRBJ2-3; 10 bases line up with TRBD2. The germline CDR1 and CDR2 sequences are MNHEY and SMNVEV (reference sequence). The CDR3 spans 14 residues. Losses at the gene ends were 3 bases for V and 4 bases for J; bases not matched to a gene: 1.

This clone was seen a handful of times. J is TRBJ2-3 and V is TRBV7-3; no clear D gene. V lost 2 bases, J lost 4 bases, and 7 bases lay in between. Germline V lookup: CDR1 SGHTA, CDR2 FQGTGA. This CDR3 region has 13 residues. The CDR3 nucleotides are TGTGCCAGCAGCTTATCAGGCTCAGATACGCAGTATTTT. Translating gives CASSLSGSDTQYF.